The rows below give T cell receptor beta chains drawn from one sample of a study of cytomegalovirus exposure and HLA in healthy donors. Produced via immunoSEQ multiplex PCR; TCRdb's table is partial and in-frame only. The table lists 150,000 to 200,000 clones, around 83% of them singletons. Sequenced input: PBMCs. The origin of the receptors is a woman in her forties or fifties in good health and CMV-seropositive. CDR3s include the opening cysteine and the closing phenylalanine or tryptophan. D genes are given only for firm matches. Clone size is not always given. Where it is, it says once, few, many or a class for expanded clones.

v_call	d_call	clone_size	j_call	cdr3_aa	cdr3_nt
TRBV27	-	-	TRBJ2-1	CASSLVSKRNEQFF	TGTGCCAGCAGTTTAGTCAGCAAGAGGAATGAGCAGTTCTTC
TRBV6-1	TRBD2	-	TRBJ2-5	CASSGNSGGGAETQYF	TGTGCCAGCAGTGGGAATAGCGGGGGGGGTGCGGAGACCCAGTACTTC
TRBV5-8	TRBD2	-	TRBJ2-3	CASSPAGGRSRRTDTQYF	TGTGCCAGCAGCCCGGCGGGGGGGCGGTCAAGGCGGACAGATACGCAGTATTTT
TRBV10-2	-	once	TRBJ2-2	CASRIARANTGELFF	TGCGCCAGCAGAATAGCCAGGGCGAACACCGGGGAGCTGTTTTTT
TRBV7-6	-	-	TRBJ2-2	CASSVDGVYTGELLF	TGTGCCAGCAGCGTTGACGGGGTCTACACCGGGGAGCTGCTTTTT
TRBV2	TRBD2	-	TRBJ2-5	CASGRASGGAFQETQYF	TGTGCCAGCGGAAGGGCTAGCGGGGGGGCTTTTCAAGAGACCCAGTACTTC
TRBV4-3	TRBD1	-	TRBJ1-4	CASSQGQGGEKLFF	TGCGCCAGCAGCCAGGGGCAGGGGGGTGAAAAACTGTTTTTT
TRBV7-8	-	-	TRBJ2-2	CASSLVRAGELFF	TGTGCCAGCAGCTTAGTACGAGCCGGGGAGCTGTTTTTT
TRBV7-6	-	-	TRBJ2-7	CASSLAPAGADEQYF	TGTGCCAGCAGCTTAGCCCCCGCCGGTGCGGACGAGCAGTACTTC
TRBV7-2	-	-	TRBJ1-5	CASSSRRTNQPQHF	TGTGCCAGCAGCTCGAGACGGACTAATCAGCCCCAGCATTTT
TRBV7-8	-	-	TRBJ2-7	CASSLAGNLYGQYF	TGTGCCAGCAGCTTAGCCGGGAATCTCTACGGACAGTACTTC
TRBV28	-	-	TRBJ2-7	CASSLAGPYYEQYF	TGTGCCAGCAGTTTAGCGGGCCCTTACTACGAGCAGTACTTC
TRBV9	-	-	TRBJ2-7	CASSRRSAATNSEQYF	TGTGCCAGCTCCCGGCGGTCGGCAGCCACGAACTCCGAGCAGTACTTC
TRBV27	TRBD1	-	TRBJ1-1	CASSLRTGRTEAFF	TGTGCCAGCAGTTTGAGGACAGGGAGGACTGAAGCTTTCTTT
TRBV4-1	-	-	TRBJ2-2	CASSQEGQGGELFF	TGCGCCAGCAGCCAAGAAGGGCAGGGCGGGGAGCTGTTTTTT
TRBV5-1	-	-	TRBJ1-2	CASSLGGGKDYGYTF	TGCGCCAGCAGCTTGGGCGGGGGCAAGGACTATGGCTACACCTTC
TRBV10-3	-	-	TRBJ1-5	CAIRAGGQGNQPQHF	TGTGCCATCAGGGCCGGGGGGCAAGGGAATCAGCCCCAGCATTTT
TRBV2	TRBD2	-	TRBJ2-5	CASKPGGQETQYF	TGTGCCAGCAAGCCGGGAGGACAAGAGACCCAGTACTTC
TRBV5-4	-	-	TRBJ2-2	CASSLARGLNTGELFF	TGTGCCAGCAGCTTGGCTCGCGGATTGAACACCGGGGAGCTGTTTTTT
TRBV19	-	-	TRBJ1-5	CASSIQGYNQPQHF	TGTGCCAGTAGTATACAGGGATACAATCAACCCCAGCATTTT
TRBV13	-	once	TRBJ2-3	CASSWVGAPPQLDTQYF	TGTGCCAGCAGCTGGGTGGGGGCGCCCCCCCAATTAGATACGCAGTATTTT
TRBV6-1	-	-	TRBJ2-5	CASSGRVSETQYF	TGTGCCAGCAGTGGCAGGGTCAGTGAGACCCAGTACTTC
TRBV7-9	TRBD1	-	TRBJ2-5	CASSLARDRGQETQYF	TGTGCCAGCAGCTTAGCCCGGGACAGGGGGCAGGAGACCCAGTACTTC
TRBV6-5	TRBD1	-	TRBJ2-5	CASSYLGTGLVETQYF	TGTGCCAGCAGTTACTTAGGGACAGGGTTGGTCGAGACCCAGTACTTC
TRBV5-4	-	-	TRBJ2-2	CASSLAGNTGELFF	TGTGCCAGCAGCTTGGCAGGGAACACCGGGGAGCTGTTTTTT
TRBV5-1	TRBD1	-	TRBJ2-5	CASSFFQGARETQYF	TGCGCCAGCAGCTTTTTTCAGGGGGCCCGCGAGACCCAGTACTTC
TRBV28	-	-	TRBJ2-2	CATSKNTGELFF	TGTGCCACATCTAAGAACACCGGGGAGCTGTTTTTT
TRBV18	TRBD1	-	TRBJ1-2	CASSPGQGALNIYGYTF	TGTGCCAGCTCACCAGGACAGGGGGCGTTAAATATCTATGGCTACACCTTC
TRBV28	-	-	TRBJ1-5	CASSGPDKGKDQPQHF	TGTGCCAGCAGTGGACCGGACAAGGGGAAGGATCAGCCCCAGCATTTT
TRBV5-6	-	-	TRBJ2-4	CASSPSGVRKNSQYF	TGTGCCAGCAGCCCCTCGGGGGTGAGGAAAAACAGTCAGTACTTC
TRBV7-9	-	-	TRBJ2-7	CASSPPGREQYF	TGTGCCAGCAGCCCCCCAGGGCGGGAGCAGTACTTC
TRBV28	TRBD1	-	TRBJ1-5	CASSRGGGNNQPQHF	TGTGCCAGCAGTAGAGGAGGGGGCAACAATCAGCCCCAGCATTTT
TRBV7-3	-	-	TRBJ1-1	CASSPRGGENTEAFF	TGTGCCAGCAGCCCAAGGGGGGGCGAGAACACTGAAGCTTTCTTT
TRBV5-4	TRBD2	few	TRBJ2-2	CASSLGTSGGGELFF	TGTGCCAGCAGCCTGGGGACTAGCGGTGGCGGGGAGCTGTTTTTT
TRBV10-1	-	-	TRBJ2-7	CASSENPGASGYEQYF	TGCGCCAGCAGTGAAAACCCGGGAGCTTCGGGGTACGAGCAGTACTTC
TRBV6-5	-	-	TRBJ1-3	CASSSTGYSGNTIYF	TGTGCCAGCAGTTCTACAGGCTACTCTGGAAACACCATATATTTT
TRBV5-8	-	-	TRBJ2-7	CASSFSSGDEQYF	TGTGCCAGCAGCTTTTCGTCGGGAGACGAGCAGTACTTC
TRBV25-1	-	-	TRBJ1-4	CASSESVGGGEKLFF	TGTGCCAGCAGTGAATCCGTAGGGGGGGGTGAAAAACTGTTTTTT
TRBV7-2	TRBD2	-	TRBJ2-5	CASSWMAGGPETQYF	TGTGCCAGCAGCTGGATGGCGGGGGGGCCAGAGACCCAGTACTTC
TRBV12-5	TRBD2	-	TRBJ2-2	CASGPGTSGRSGELFF	TGTGCTAGTGGCCCCGGGACTAGCGGGAGATCTGGGGAGCTGTTTTTT
TRBV15	TRBD1	-	TRBJ1-1	CATRVIPGQLTEAFF	TGTGCCACCAGAGTAATCCCGGGACAGCTCACTGAAGCTTTCTTT